This T cell receptor beta chain was sequenced in a study of blood T cell repertoires in COVID-19. Study in general: Sample material is recorded as cDNA or gDNA derived from T cells, B-cell-depleted T cells, or PBMCs.

As handled by the study authors: For nucleated cells, counts were estimated from reference gene primer amplification. Some clones are missing from TCRdb's copy, which holds only in-frame ones; the method was immunoSEQ multiplex PCR. V and J calls and clone size are those listed in that table; D and trimming were worked out from the DNA. Of 300,000 to 450,000 clones in the sample, around 84% were seen once. Germline V gives CDR1 SNHLY, CDR2 FYNNEI. The CDR3 length is 15 residues. V shed 3 bases and J shed 0 bases, with 9 bases lying between them. The sequenced material came from peripheral blood. The chain combines TRBV2 with TRBJ2-1; D ambiguous. The receptor was isolated from a woman aged 18-30 years with acute or convalescent COVID-19. CDR3 residues: CASSDSLPSYNEQFF. The CDR3 nucleotides read TGTGCCAGCAGTGATTCGCTACCCTCCTACAATGAGCAGTTCTTC.